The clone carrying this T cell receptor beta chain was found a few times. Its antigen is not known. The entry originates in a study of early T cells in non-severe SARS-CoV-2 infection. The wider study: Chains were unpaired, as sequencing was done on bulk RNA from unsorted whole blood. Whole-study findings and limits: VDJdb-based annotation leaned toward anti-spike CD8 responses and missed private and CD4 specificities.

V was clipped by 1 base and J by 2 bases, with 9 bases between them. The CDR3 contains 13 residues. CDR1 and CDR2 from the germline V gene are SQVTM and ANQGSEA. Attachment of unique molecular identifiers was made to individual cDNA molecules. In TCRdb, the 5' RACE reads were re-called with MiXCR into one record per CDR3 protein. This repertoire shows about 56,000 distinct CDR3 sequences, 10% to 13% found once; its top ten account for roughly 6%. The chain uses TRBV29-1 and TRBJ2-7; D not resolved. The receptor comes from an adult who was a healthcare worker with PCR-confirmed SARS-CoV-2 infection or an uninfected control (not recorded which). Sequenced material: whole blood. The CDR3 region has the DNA TGCAGCGTTGAAGTTGCCGGCCCCTACGAGCAGTACTTC. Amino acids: CSVEVAGPYEQYF.